A single sample gave rise to the 20 T cell receptor beta chains below, sequenced in a study of cytomegalovirus exposure and HLA in healthy donors. Assay: immunoSEQ multiplex PCR; the TCRdb copy retains only in-frame clones and omits some. The sample carries some 240,000 clones, around 90% recorded once. The material sequenced was PBMCs. The receptors derive from a woman aged 18 to 35 in good health and CMV-seropositive.

J is TRBJ2-7 and V is TRBV28; 9 nucleotides match TRBD1. Germline trimming cut 6 bases from V and 3 bases from J; bases unmatched to any gene: 9. Germline V gives CDR1 MDHEN, CDR2 SYDVKM. CDR3 length: 15 amino acids. The CDR3 region is CASRSYRGPSYEQYF. CDR3 coding DNA: TGTGCCAGCAGATCCTACAGGGGGCCCAGCTACGAGCAGTACTTC. Combining the CDR3 with reference TRBV28 and TRBJ2-7 gives the whole variable domain DVKVTQSSRYLVKRTGEKVFLECVQDMDHENMFWYRQDPGLGLRLIYFSYDVKMKEKGDIPEGYSVSREKKERFSLILESASTNQTSMYLCASRSYRGPSYEQYFGPGTRLTVT.

The chain combines TRBV6-5 with TRBJ1-3; no definite D call. Germline CDR1 reads MNHEY; CDR2 reads SVGAGI. This CDR3 is 13 amino acids long. Between the trimmed V and J ends, which lost 5 bases and 4 bases, there was a span of 9 bases. The DNA of the CDR3 is TGTGCCAGCAGTCCTCCAGGCGGAAACACCATATATTTT. This codes for CASSPPGGNTIYF.

This clone is a singleton in its sample. The chain couples TRBV19 to TRBJ2-7, with D maybe TRBD2 (6 bases). The V end was cut by 1 base, the J end by 2 bases, with 9 bases between. Per germline, CDR1 LNHDA and CDR2 SQIVND (reference sequence). The CDR3 consists of 14 residues. In nucleotides, the CDR3 is TGTGCCAGTAGTATAGGGAGGGCCCCCTACGAGCAGTACTTC. Translated, it gives CASSIGRAPYEQYF. The whole variable domain, remainder taken from reference TRBV19 and TRBJ2-7, is DGGITQSPKYLFRKEGQNVTLSCEQNLNHDAMYWYRQDPGQGLRLIYYSQIVNDFQKGDIAEGYSVSREKKESFPLTVTSAQKNPTAFYLCASSIGRAPYEQYFGPGTRLTVT.

This rearrangement joins TRBV5-1 to TRBJ1-1; D is unclear. The V end was cut by 1 base, the J end by 2 bases, with 12 bases between. CDR3 length: 15 amino acids. Looked up from germline, CDR1 is SGHRS and CDR2 is YFSETQ. CDR3 DNA sequence: TGCGCCAGCAGCTTGCAGCCGGGGATTAACACTGAAGCTTTCTTT. Translating it yields CASSLQPGINTEAFF.

The rearrangement joins TRBV18 to TRBJ2-7, with TRBD2 identical over 10 bases. The CDR3 covers 17 residues. The V and J ends lost 3 bases and 3 bases, in that order; junction bases with no gene match: 11. CDR1 and CDR2 (germline): KGHSH, LQKENI. The CDR3, as DNA: TGTGCCAGCTCACCGAGTGCTAGCGGGAGAGGTAACTACGAGCAGTACTTC. This sequence encodes CASSPSASGRGNYEQYF. Combining the CDR3 with reference TRBV18 and TRBJ2-7 gives the whole variable domain NAGVMQNPRHLVRRRGQEARLRCSPMKGHSHVYWYRQLPEEGLKFMVYLQKENIIDESGMPKERFSAEFPKEGPSILRIQQVVRGDSAAYFCASSPSASGRGNYEQYFGPGTRLTVT.

The chain has TRBV5-5 and TRBJ2-3; TRBD2 matches 14 bases. Germline-derived CDR1 and CDR2 are SGHKS and YYEKEE (reference sequence). The ends lost 4 bases at V and 4 bases at J; junction bases unmatched: 2. The CDR3 extends over 15 amino acids. The DNA of the CDR3 is TGTGCCAGCAGCCTGGGACTAGCGGGAGCAGATACGCAGTATTTT. It translates to CASSLGLAGADTQYF.

The V and J genes are TRBV27 and TRBJ2-7, with no clear D. V lost 6 bases and J 3 bases, leaving 12 bases between the germline ends. The germline CDR1 and CDR2 sequences are MNHEY and SMNVEV (reference sequence). The CDR3 is made up of 13 amino acids. The CDR3 spells CASSATVDYEQYF. CDR3 nucleotides: TGTGCCAGCAGCGCAACGGTCGACTACGAGCAGTACTTC.

This clone was observed a handful of times. The chain's CDR3 is CASSLRRLAGQETQYF. In nucleotides, the CDR3 is TGTGCCAGCAGCTTAAGAAGACTAGCGGGACAAGAGACCCAGTACTTC. The gene calls are TRBV7-7 and TRBJ2-5; 11 bases align to TRBD2. Per germline, CDR1 SSHAT and CDR2 FNYEAQ (reference sequence). V dropped 2 bases and J dropped 2; count of bases not matched to a gene: 4. The CDR3 sequence is 16 residues long. Complete variable domain (other parts from reference TRBV7-7 and TRBJ2-5): GAGVSQSPRYKVTKRGQDVTLRCDPISSHATLYWYQQALGQGPEFLTYFNYEAQPDKSGLPSDRFSAERPEGSISTLTIQRTEQRDSAMYRCASSLRRLAGQETQYFGPGTRLLVL.

This rearrangement joins TRBV10-1 to TRBJ2-7, with a weak D call TRBD1 (6 bases). The CDR3 consists of 12 residues. V was clipped by 2 bases and J by 6 bases, with 8 bases between them. Per the germline V gene, CDR1 is WNHNN and CDR2 is SYGVQD (reference sequence). This CDR3 reads CASSEGGLEQYF. The CDR3 coding sequence is TGCGCCAGCAGTGAGGGGGGCCTCGAGCAGTACTTC.

The chain recombines TRBV13 with TRBJ2-3; 13 bases line up with TRBD2. CDR1 and CDR2 (germline): PRHDT, FYEKMQ (reference sequence). The CDR3 spans 16 residues. The junction had 5 bases not matched to a gene; V was cut back by 6 bases and J by 2 bases. CDR3 DNA: TGTGCCAGCAGTTCGGGACTAGCGGGAAACACAGATACGCAGTATTTT. Amino acids: CASSSGLAGNTDTQYF.

The V call is TRBV28, the J call TRBJ1-5, with TRBD1 as a possible D gene (5 bases). Germline values: CDR1 MDHEN, CDR2 SYDVKM. With 8 bases removed from V and 4 bases from J, the gap between germline ends came to 15 bases. The CDR3 has 14 residues. CDR3 sequence: CASHRGVRNQPQHF. DNA for the CDR3: TGTGCCAGCCACCGGGGGGTCAGGAATCAGCCCCAGCATTTT.

V usage is TRBV27 and J usage is TRBJ2-2; 12 bases map to TRBD1. Germline V lookup: CDR1 MNHEY, CDR2 SMNVEV (reference sequence). V was clipped by 1 base and J by 5 bases; unmatched bases: 5. CDR3 length: 17 amino acids. The DNA of the CDR3 is TGTGCCAGCAGTTTATGGGACAGGGGGCGCGTAACCGGGGAGCTGTTTTTT. Its translation: CASSLWDRGRVTGELFF.

This clone has a single count. The chain joins TRBV7-6 to TRBJ1-3; the D is unclear. This CDR3 spans 13 amino acids. The germline CDR1 and CDR2 sequences are SGHVS and FNYEAQ. Trimming left V 5 bases short and J 9 bases short, with 14 bases between. CDR3 sequence: CASSPRARGTIYF. In DNA form, the CDR3 reads TGTGCCAGCAGCCCAAGGGCACGGGGCACCATATATTTT.

This chain connects TRBV5-5 to TRBJ2-7; maybe TRBD1 (5 bases). Trimming left V 3 bases short and J 6 bases short, with 10 bases between. There are 12 residues in the CDR3. Germline lookup yields CDR1 SGHKS and CDR2 YYEKEE (reference sequence). The CDR3 bases are TGTGCCAGCAGCTCAACAGGTGCCGAGCAGTACTTC. Its translation: CASSSTGAEQYF.

This chain connects TRBV29-1 to TRBJ1-1; D not resolved. Germline V gene lookup returns CDR1 SQVTM and CDR2 ANQGSEA. The CDR3 has 14 residues. V was cut by 0 bases and J by 4 bases, with 12 bases left in between. This CDR3 is CSVEDVEGATEAFF. The CDR3 bases are TGCAGCGTTGAAGATGTAGAGGGAGCCACTGAAGCTTTCTTT.

The chain recombines TRBV30 with TRBJ2-7; D is perhaps TRBD1 (7 bases). The CDR3 spans 13 residues. The germline CDR1 and CDR2 sequences are GTSNPN and SVGIG (reference sequence). Trimming stripped 2 bases from V and 1 base from J, with 9 bases between. The CDR3 DNA is TGTGCCTGGAGTCAGGGGGGATCCTACGAGCAGTACTTC. This sequence encodes CAWSQGGSYEQYF.

The V call is TRBV6-5, the J call TRBJ1-5, with 8 nucleotides matching TRBD1. Germline CDR1 reads MNHEY; CDR2 reads SVGAGI. V trimming: 6 bases; J trimming: 7 bases; junction bases outside the gene matches: 5. CDR3 length equals 13 residues. CDR3 residues: CASRTGVGQPQHF. The CDR3 DNA sequence: TGTGCCAGCAGGACAGGGGTAGGGCAGCCCCAGCATTTT.

This sequence joins TRBV19 and TRBJ2-7; D may be TRBD1 (6 bases). The CDR3 covers 13 residues. CDR1 is LNHDA and CDR2 is SQIVND in the germline V gene (reference sequence). Deletions cut 6 bases from V and 2 bases from J, with 11 bases between. The CDR3 reads CASSPDRTYEQYF. The DNA of the CDR3 is TGTGCCAGTAGCCCCGACAGGACCTACGAGCAGTACTTC.

The chain recombines TRBV12-5 with TRBJ2-5, with a possible D match to TRBD2 (6 bases). Germline V gene data show CDR1 as LGHNT and CDR2 as FRNRAP. This CDR3 spans 15 amino acids. Trimming pared 0 bases from V and 4 bases from J, leaving 12 bases between. CDR3 in amino acids: CASGLVSRRGETQYF. The DNA for the CDR3 is TGTGCTAGTGGTTTGGTATCGCGGCGGGGAGAGACCCAGTACTTC.

A note on this clone: Other DNA sequences in the same sample also yield this CDR3. The chain is built from TRBV5-1 and TRBJ2-2, with D unclear. This CDR3 contains 14 residues. Looked up from germline, CDR1 is SGHRS and CDR2 is YFSETQ. V lost 1 base and J lost 1, with 5 bases in between. CDR3 sequence (DNA): TGCGCCAGCAGCTTGTATCGGAACACCGGGGAGCTGTTTTTT. This translates into CASSLYRNTGELFF.